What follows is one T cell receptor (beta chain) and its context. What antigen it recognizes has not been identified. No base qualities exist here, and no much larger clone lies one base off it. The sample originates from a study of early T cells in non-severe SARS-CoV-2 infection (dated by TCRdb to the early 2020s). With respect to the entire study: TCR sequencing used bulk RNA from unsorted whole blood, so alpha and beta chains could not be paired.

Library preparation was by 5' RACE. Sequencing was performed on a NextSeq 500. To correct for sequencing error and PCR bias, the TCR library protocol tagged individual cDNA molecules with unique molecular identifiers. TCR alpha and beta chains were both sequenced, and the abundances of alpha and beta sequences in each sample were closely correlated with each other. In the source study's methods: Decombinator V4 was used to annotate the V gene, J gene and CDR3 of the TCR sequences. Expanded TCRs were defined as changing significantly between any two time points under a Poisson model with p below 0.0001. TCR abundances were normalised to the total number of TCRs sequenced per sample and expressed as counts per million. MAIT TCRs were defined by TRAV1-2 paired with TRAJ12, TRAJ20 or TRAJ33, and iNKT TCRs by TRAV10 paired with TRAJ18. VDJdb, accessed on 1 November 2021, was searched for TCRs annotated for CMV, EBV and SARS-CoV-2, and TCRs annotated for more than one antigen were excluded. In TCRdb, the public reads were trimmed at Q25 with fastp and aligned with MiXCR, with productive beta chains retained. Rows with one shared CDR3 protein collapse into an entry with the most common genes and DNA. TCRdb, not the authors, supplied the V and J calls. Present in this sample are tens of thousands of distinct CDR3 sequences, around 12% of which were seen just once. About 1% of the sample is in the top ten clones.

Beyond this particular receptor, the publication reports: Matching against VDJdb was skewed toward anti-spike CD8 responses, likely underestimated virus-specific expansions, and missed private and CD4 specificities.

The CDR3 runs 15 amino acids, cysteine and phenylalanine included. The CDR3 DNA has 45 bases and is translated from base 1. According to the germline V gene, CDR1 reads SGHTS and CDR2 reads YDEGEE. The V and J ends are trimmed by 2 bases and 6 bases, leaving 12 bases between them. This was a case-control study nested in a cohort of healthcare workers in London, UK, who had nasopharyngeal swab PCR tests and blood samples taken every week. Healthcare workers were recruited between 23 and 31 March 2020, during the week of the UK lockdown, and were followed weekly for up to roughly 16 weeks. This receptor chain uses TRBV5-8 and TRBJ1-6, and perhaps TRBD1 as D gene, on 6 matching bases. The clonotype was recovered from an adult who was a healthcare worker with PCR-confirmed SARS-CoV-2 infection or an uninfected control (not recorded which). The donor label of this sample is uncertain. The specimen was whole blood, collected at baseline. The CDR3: CASSLGGWRNSPLHF. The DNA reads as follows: TGTGCCAGCAGCTTAGGGGGATGGCGTAATTCACCCCTCCACTTT.